Below are 9 T cell receptor beta chains sequenced from a single sample in a study of T cell repertoires in cytomegalovirus infection. TCRdb recomputed calls from the reads with MiXCR, one row per CDR3 protein. The sample carries 450,000 to 600,000 distinct CDR3 sequences, 33% recorded once. These receptors are not linked to any known antigen. The sample consisted of cultured PBMCs, taken from culture after CMV antigen stimulation. The receptors were sampled from a human donor in good health (CMV status not recorded). Some clones in this sample may be carry-over from other donors' samples.

This clonotype was counted many times. The chain links TRBV7-2 to TRBJ2-2; tentatively, D is TRBD2 (6 bases). The length of the CDR3 is 15 residues. The germline V and J ends were trimmed by 5 bases and 4 bases, with 14 bases remaining between them. The germline V gene encodes CDR1 SGHTA and CDR2 FQGNSA. CDR3 sequence: CASSLRAGSTGELFF. The CDR3 DNA is TGTGCCAGCAGCCTCAGAGCGGGCAGCACCGGGGAGCTGTTTTTT.

The V and J genes are TRBV20-1 and TRBJ1-5; a weak D match, TRBD1 (5 bases). V gave up 1 base and J gave up 9 bases, with 13 bases separating them. Germline CDR1 reads DFQATT; CDR2 reads SNEGSKA (reference sequence). The CDR3 is 13 amino acids. The CDR3 here is CSARVRVQGPQHF. As DNA, the CDR3 is TGCAGTGCTAGAGTCAGGGTACAAGGGCCCCAGCATTTT.

This clonotype has more than one count but fewer than ten. The V and J genes are TRBV7-8 and TRBJ2-7; 9 bases map to TRBD1. This CDR3 is built from 16 residues. CDR1 and CDR2 (germline): SGHVS, FQNEAQ. J gave up 1 base and V 5 bases, and 9 bases lay outside the gene matches. This chain's CDR3 is CASSPHATGGSYEQYF. The CDR3, as DNA: TGTGCCAGCAGCCCACATGCGACAGGGGGGTCCTACGAGCAGTACTTC.

The chain has TRBV6-5 and TRBJ2-1; D may correspond to TRBD1 or TRBD2 (5 bases each). V shed 3 bases and J shed 4 bases, with 16 bases lying between them. The germline V gene has CDR1 MNHEY and CDR2 SVGAGI. The CDR3 is 16 residues long. CDR3 DNA: TGTGCCAGCAGTTATGGGGGAAGTGTGGGGTACAATGAGCAGTTCTTC. Residues: CASSYGGSVGYNEQFF.

This clonotype was picked up a small number of times. The chain carries TRBV11-2 and TRBJ2-3; TRBD2 might be the D (6 bases). The V gene's germline CDR1 is SGHAT and CDR2 FQNNGV. The germline V and J ends were trimmed by 1 base and 5 bases, with 16 bases remaining between them. This CDR3 comprises 16 residues. The CDR3 reads CASSLVSGTAVDTQYF. DNA of the CDR3: TGTGCCAGCAGCTTAGTGTCAGGGACTGCAGTAGATACGCAGTATTTT.

The rearrangement links TRBV6-5 to TRBJ2-1; 13 bases fit TRBD2. With V trimmed by 5 bases and J by 2 bases, 15 bases remained unmatched. This CDR3 region has 20 residues. Germline V gives CDR1 MNHEY, CDR2 SVGAGI. CDR3 sequence (DNA): TGTGCCAGCAGTCCCGGGACTAGCGGGACTACCCCAATGCCCTACAATGAGCAGTTCTTC. Amino acids: CASSPGTSGTTPMPYNEQFF.

This clonotype appeared many times. The rearrangement joins TRBV6-1 to TRBJ2-3; D is possibly TRBD1 or TRBD2 (5 bases each). This CDR3 has 15 residues. V shed 8 bases and J shed 4 bases, with 19 bases lying between them. Germline V CDR1 and CDR2: MNHNS, SASEGT. The DNA for the CDR3 is TGTGCCAGCGGGGGATCATTCGGAGCATCAGATACGCAGTATTTT. Translated: CASGGSFGASDTQYF.

This chain connects TRBV19 to TRBJ1-1; maybe TRBD1 (5 bases). V was pared by 5 bases and J by 0 bases, with 13 bases between. The CDR3 is made up of 15 amino acids. Germline V lookup: CDR1 LNHDA, CDR2 SQIVND (reference sequence). The CDR3: CASSSSGGVNTEAFF. The DNA for the CDR3 is TGTGCCAGTAGTTCCTCTGGGGGGGTGAACACTGAAGCTTTCTTT.

The chain uses TRBV2 and TRBJ2-2; 7 nucleotides line up with TRBD1. CDR3 length equals 17 residues. The V segment lost 8 bases and the J segment 2 bases; nucleotides outside the gene matches: 14. From germline, CDR1 is SNHLY and CDR2 FYNNEI. The CDR3 nucleotides read TGTGCCAGCGGCTGGGACAGCCTACTCCCTAACACCGGGGAGCTGTTTTTT. Its translation: CASGWDSLLPNTGELFF.